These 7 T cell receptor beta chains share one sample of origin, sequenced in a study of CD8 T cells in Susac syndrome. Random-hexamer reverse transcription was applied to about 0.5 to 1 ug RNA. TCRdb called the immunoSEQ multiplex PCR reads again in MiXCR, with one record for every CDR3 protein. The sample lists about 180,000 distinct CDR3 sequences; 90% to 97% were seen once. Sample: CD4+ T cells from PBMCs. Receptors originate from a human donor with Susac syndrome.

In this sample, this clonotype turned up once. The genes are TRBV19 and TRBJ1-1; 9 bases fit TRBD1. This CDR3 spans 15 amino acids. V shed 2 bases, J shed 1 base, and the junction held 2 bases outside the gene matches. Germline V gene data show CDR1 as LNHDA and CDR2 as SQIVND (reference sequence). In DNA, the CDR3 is TGTGCCAGTAGTATAACAGGGGGCCGGAACACTGAAGCTTTCTTT. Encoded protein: CASSITGGRNTEAFF.

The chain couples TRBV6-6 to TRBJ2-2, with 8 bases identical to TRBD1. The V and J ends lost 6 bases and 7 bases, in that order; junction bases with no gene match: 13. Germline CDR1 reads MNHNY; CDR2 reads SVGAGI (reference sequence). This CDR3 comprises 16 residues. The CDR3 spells CASRPGQERHGGELFF. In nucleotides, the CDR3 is TGTGCCAGCAGACCGGGACAGGAACGACACGGCGGGGAGCTGTTTTTT.

The chain's CDR3 is CASSQDSVNEQFF. CDR3 nucleotide sequence: TGCGCCAGCAGCCAAGACTCAGTCAATGAGCAGTTCTTC. The chain couples TRBV4-3 to TRBJ2-1; D unclear. CDR1 LGHNA and CDR2 YSLEER come from the germline V gene. This CDR3 region has 13 residues. Deletions cut 0 bases from V and 6 bases from J, with 6 bases between.

This chain's CDR3 is CAWSVGTVMGQFF. CDR3 nucleotides: TGTGCCTGGAGTGTCGGGACAGTTATGGGGCAGTTCTTC. The gene calls are TRBV30 and TRBJ2-1; 7 nucleotides match TRBD1. V was pared by 0 bases and J by 12 bases, with 8 bases of the junction left unmatched. Germline V gene lookup returns CDR1 GTSNPN and CDR2 SVGIG (reference sequence). The CDR3 is 13 residues long.

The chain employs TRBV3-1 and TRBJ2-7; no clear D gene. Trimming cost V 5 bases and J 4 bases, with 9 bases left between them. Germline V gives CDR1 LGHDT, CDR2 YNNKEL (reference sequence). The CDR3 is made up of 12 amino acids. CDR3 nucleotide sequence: TGTGCCAGCAGCTACCTAAATTACGAGCAGTACTTC. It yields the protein CASSYLNYEQYF.

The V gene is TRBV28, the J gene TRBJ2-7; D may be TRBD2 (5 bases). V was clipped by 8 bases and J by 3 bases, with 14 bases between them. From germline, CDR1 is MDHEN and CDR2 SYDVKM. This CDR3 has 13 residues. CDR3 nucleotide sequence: TGTGCCAGCGGGAGCGGCAGCCTCTACGAGCAGTACTTC. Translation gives CASGSGSLYEQYF. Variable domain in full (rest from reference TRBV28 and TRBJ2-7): DVKVTQSSRYLVKRTGEKVFLECVQDMDHENMFWYRQDPGLGLRLIYFSYDVKMKEKGDIPEGYSVSREKKERFSLILESASTNQTSMYLCASGSGSLYEQYFGPGTRLTVT.

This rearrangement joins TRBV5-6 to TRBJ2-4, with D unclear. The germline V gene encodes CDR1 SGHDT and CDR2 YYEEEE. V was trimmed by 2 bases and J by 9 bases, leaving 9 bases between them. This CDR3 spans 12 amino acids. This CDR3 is CASSFRASIQYF. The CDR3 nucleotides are TGTGCCAGCAGCTTCCGGGCGAGCATTCAGTACTTC.